These T cell receptor beta chains were read from a single sample in a study of CDR3 diversity in severe acne. In TCRdb, the PCR reads were re-called with MiXCR into one record per CDR3 protein. The table has around 85,000 distinct CDR3 sequences, roughly 49% seen once. Sequences were obtained from blood. The receptors originated from a male donor with severe acne vulgaris. CDR3s include the opening cysteine and the closing phenylalanine or tryptophan. The D gene is left open where the match is weak. Some rows mark clone size as missing; the rest say once, few, many or name a class of expanded clone.

clone_size: NA; j_call: TRBJ2-6; v_call: TRBV15; d_call: NA; cdr3_nt: TGTGCCACCAGCAGAGGACAGTTTACCTCTGGGGCCAACGTCCTGACTTTC; cdr3_aa: CATSRGQFTSGANVLTF
clone_size: medium-sized; j_call: TRBJ1-5; v_call: TRBV20-1; d_call: TRBD1; cdr3_nt: TGCAGTGCTGTACAGGGGGCGGGTAACCAGCCCCAGCATTTT; cdr3_aa: CSAVQGAGNQPQHF
clone_size: NA; j_call: TRBJ1-6; v_call: TRBV5-8; d_call: TRBD1; cdr3_nt: TGTGCCAGCAGCTCGGACAGGGTTGGCAATTCACCCCTCCACTTT; cdr3_aa: CASSSDRVGNSPLHF
clone_size: few; j_call: TRBJ1-1; v_call: TRBV5-1; d_call: TRBD1; cdr3_nt: TGCGCCAGCAACGCGGACAGGGACACTGAAGCTTTCTTT; cdr3_aa: CASNADRDTEAFF
clone_size: NA; j_call: TRBJ2-7; v_call: TRBV7-9; d_call: NA; cdr3_nt: TGTGCCAGCAGCTTAGTGGGTGGCAGGGAATCCTACGAGCAGTACTTC; cdr3_aa: CASSLVGGRESYEQYF
clone_size: many; j_call: TRBJ2-7; v_call: TRBV12-3/TRBV12-4; d_call: NA; cdr3_nt: TGTGCCAGCAGTTTCGGAGATTCCTACGAGCAGTACTTC; cdr3_aa: CASSFGDSYEQYF
clone_size: many; j_call: TRBJ2-1; v_call: TRBV11-1; d_call: TRBD1; cdr3_nt: TGTGCCAGCAGCTTACTCCAGGGGGCGAACTCCTACAATGAGCAGTTCTTC; cdr3_aa: CASSLLQGANSYNEQFF
clone_size: NA; j_call: TRBJ1-1; v_call: TRBV6-6; d_call: NA; cdr3_nt: TGTGCCAGCAGCGTAGGAGGCCACAGTTTCACTGAAGCCTTCTTT; cdr3_aa: CASSVGGHSFTEAFF
clone_size: many; j_call: TRBJ2-7; v_call: TRBV20-1; d_call: NA; cdr3_nt: TGCAGTGCTGTGACTAGCTACGAGCAGTACTTC; cdr3_aa: CSAVTSYEQYF
clone_size: NA; j_call: TRBJ2-7; v_call: TRBV29-1; d_call: NA; cdr3_nt: TGCAGTGCTCCCATCCGTCGATACGAGCAGTACTTC; cdr3_aa: CSAPIRRYEQYF
clone_size: NA; j_call: TRBJ1-2; v_call: TRBV20-1; d_call: NA; cdr3_nt: NA; cdr3_aa: CSALQDGELFFGEGYTF
clone_size: many; j_call: TRBJ2-7; v_call: TRBV7-3; d_call: NA; cdr3_nt: TGTGCCAGCAGCTTAGGCTCCTACGAGCAGTACTTC; cdr3_aa: CASSLGSYEQYF
clone_size: many; j_call: TRBJ2-5; v_call: TRBV19; d_call: TRBD1; cdr3_nt: TGTGCCAGTACGGACAGGGGGCGAGAGACCCAGTACTTC; cdr3_aa: CASTDRGRETQYF
clone_size: NA; j_call: TRBJ2-1; v_call: TRBV24-1; d_call: NA; cdr3_nt: TGTGCCACCAGTGAGGGCCGTGATAACTACAATGAGCAGTTCTTC; cdr3_aa: CATSEGRDNYNEQFF
clone_size: NA; j_call: TRBJ2-7; v_call: TRBV5-6; d_call: NA; cdr3_nt: TGTGCCAGCAGCTTGATTGGTACGTCTGACGAGCAGTACTTC; cdr3_aa: CASSLIGTSDEQYF
clone_size: once; j_call: TRBJ1-5; v_call: TRBV10-3; d_call: NA; cdr3_nt: TGTGCCAGCACCGGCGGGGGCGGGGGTCGGCCCCAGCATTTT; cdr3_aa: CASTGGGGGRPQHF
clone_size: medium-sized; j_call: TRBJ2-7; v_call: TRBV7-9; d_call: TRBD1; cdr3_nt: TGTGCCAGCAGCGCTGACAGGGGGGACGAGCAGTACTTC; cdr3_aa: CASSADRGDEQYF
clone_size: few; j_call: TRBJ1-2; v_call: TRBV5-4; d_call: NA; cdr3_nt: TGTGCCAGCAGCTTGGGGGGAAAGGAGAACTATGGCTACACCTTC; cdr3_aa: CASSLGGKENYGYTF
clone_size: few; j_call: TRBJ1-2; v_call: TRBV25-1; d_call: NA; cdr3_nt: TGTGCCAGCAGTGAATGGACTCCCCGGGATGGCTACACCTTC; cdr3_aa: CASSEWTPRDGYTF
clone_size: NA; j_call: TRBJ1-1; v_call: TRBV10-3; d_call: TRBD1; cdr3_nt: TGTGCCAATGGACAGGGCGCGGAGGCTTTCTTT; cdr3_aa: CANGQGAEAFF
clone_size: many; j_call: TRBJ2-1; v_call: TRBV4-2; d_call: TRBD2; cdr3_nt: TGTGCCAGCAGCCAAGGTCTCTATAGCGGGGAGCAGTTCTTC; cdr3_aa: CASSQGLYSGEQFF
clone_size: many; j_call: TRBJ2-7; v_call: TRBV2; d_call: TRBD2; cdr3_nt: TGTGCCAGCAATTGGGAGGGCTACGAGCAGTACTTC; cdr3_aa: CASNWEGYEQYF
clone_size: NA; j_call: TRBJ2-7; v_call: TRBV10-3; d_call: NA; cdr3_nt: TGTGCCATCAGTGATGACAACAACGAGCAGTACTTC; cdr3_aa: CAISDDNNEQYF
clone_size: NA; j_call: TRBJ2-1; v_call: TRBV30; d_call: NA; cdr3_nt: TGTGCCTGGAGAGATATAATCAAACCGTCCTACAATGAGCAGTTCTTC; cdr3_aa: CAWRDIIKPSYNEQFF
clone_size: NA; j_call: TRBJ1-4; v_call: TRBV9; d_call: NA; cdr3_nt: TGTGCCAGCAGCTCCAGGACGGGCGAAAAACTGTTTTTT; cdr3_aa: CASSSRTGEKLFF
clone_size: NA; j_call: TRBJ1-1; v_call: TRBV28; d_call: TRBD1; cdr3_nt: TGTGCCAGCAGTCCTCTCGACAGGGGCACTGAAGCTTTCTTT; cdr3_aa: CASSPLDRGTEAFF
clone_size: NA; j_call: TRBJ2-2; v_call: TRBV5-1; d_call: TRBD2; cdr3_nt: TGCGCCAGCAGCGTAGAGGGGACTAGCGTGGCGGAGGAGCTGTTTTTT; cdr3_aa: CASSVEGTSVAEELFF
clone_size: NA; j_call: TRBJ2-7; v_call: TRBV7-9; d_call: NA; cdr3_nt: TGTGCCAGCAGTTCCGTTATTATATTTACCGGGGAGATGCAGACCTACGAGCAGTACTTC; cdr3_aa: CASSSVIIFTGEMQTYEQYF
clone_size: NA; j_call: TRBJ2-7; v_call: TRBV20-1; d_call: TRBD1; cdr3_nt: TGCAGTGCAGAGGGACAGGACCTCTACGAGCAGTACTTC; cdr3_aa: CSAEGQDLYEQYF